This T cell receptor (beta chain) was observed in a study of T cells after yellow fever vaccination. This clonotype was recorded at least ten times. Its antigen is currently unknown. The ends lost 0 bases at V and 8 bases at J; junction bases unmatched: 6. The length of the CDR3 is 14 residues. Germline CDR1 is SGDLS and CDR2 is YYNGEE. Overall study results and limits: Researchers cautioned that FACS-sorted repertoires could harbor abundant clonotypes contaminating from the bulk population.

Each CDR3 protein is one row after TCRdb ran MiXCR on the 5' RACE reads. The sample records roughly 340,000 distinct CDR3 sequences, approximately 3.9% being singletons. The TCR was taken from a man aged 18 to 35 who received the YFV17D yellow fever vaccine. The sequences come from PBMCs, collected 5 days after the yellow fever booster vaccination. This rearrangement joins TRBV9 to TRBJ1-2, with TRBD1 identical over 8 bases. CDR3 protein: CASSVAQGAKGYTF. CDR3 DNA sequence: TGTGCCAGCAGCGTAGCCCAGGGGGCGAAGGGCTACACCTTC. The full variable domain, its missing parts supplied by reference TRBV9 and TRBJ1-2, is DSGVTQTPKHLITATGQRVTLRCSPRSGDLSVYWYQQSLDQGLQFLIQYYNGEERAKGNILERFSAQQFPDLHSELNLSSLELGDSALYFCASSVAQGAKGYTFGSGTRLTVV.